The sequence of this T cell receptor beta chain was determined in a study of tumor and adjacent non-tumor tissue in lung cancer. Study-wide context: Aged 31 to 76 years, patients included more than nine men and roughly 5 women with stage I to III disease. Study-level points and caveats: TCR diversity was significantly greater in tumor than normal lung tissue. Tumor TCR diversity, when higher, was linked to shorter survival. Top 100 clones took a larger repertoire share in normal lung.

The library came from three nested PCR rounds adapted from ARM-PCR protocols. Using its own MiXCR run on the multiplex PCR reads, TCRdb lists one record per CDR3 protein. The data contain under 75,000 distinct CDR3 sequences, 65% to 75% of them singletons. Comments on this clonotype: The antigen is unknown. Just one base apart from a much larger clone, this may be a read error.

The template was RNA from unsorted bulk tissue. More than 3 cm separated this lung sample from the edge of the tumor. In germline, CDR1 is MNHEY, CDR2 SVGEGT. CDR3 length: 13 residues. The chain employs TRBV6-2 or TRBV6-3 and TRBJ1-2; the D gene is possibly TRBD1 (5 bases). This TCR was sampled from a woman between 50 and 59 years old with non-small cell lung cancer. Sequenced material: distant non-tumor lung tissue. For the CDR3, the DNA is TGTGCCAGCCTAGAGACAGCCAACTATCGCTACACCTTC. Protein: CASLETANYRYTF.